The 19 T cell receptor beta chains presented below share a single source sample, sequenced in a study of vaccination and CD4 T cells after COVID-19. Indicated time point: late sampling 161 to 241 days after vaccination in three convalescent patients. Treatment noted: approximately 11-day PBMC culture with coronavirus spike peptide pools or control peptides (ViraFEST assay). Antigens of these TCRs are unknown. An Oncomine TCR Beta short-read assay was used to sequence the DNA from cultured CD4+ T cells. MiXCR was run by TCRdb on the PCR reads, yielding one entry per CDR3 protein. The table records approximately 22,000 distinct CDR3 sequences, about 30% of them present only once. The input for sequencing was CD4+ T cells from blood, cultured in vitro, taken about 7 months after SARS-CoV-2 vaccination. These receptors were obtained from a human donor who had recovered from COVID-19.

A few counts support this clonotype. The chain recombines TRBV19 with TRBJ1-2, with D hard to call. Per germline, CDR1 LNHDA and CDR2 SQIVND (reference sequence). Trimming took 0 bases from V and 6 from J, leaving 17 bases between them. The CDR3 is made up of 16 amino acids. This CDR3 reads CASSIDPVARRDGYTF. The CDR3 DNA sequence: TGTGCCAGTAGTATAGATCCGGTGGCGAGACGAGATGGCTACACCTTC.

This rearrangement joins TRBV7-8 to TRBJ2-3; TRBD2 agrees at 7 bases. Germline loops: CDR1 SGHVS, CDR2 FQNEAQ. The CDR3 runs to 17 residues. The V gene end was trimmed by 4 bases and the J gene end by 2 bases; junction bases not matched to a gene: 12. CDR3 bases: TGTGCCAGCAGCTCAGTATTGTCTAGCGGATACACAGATACGCAGTATTTT. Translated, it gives CASSSVLSSGYTDTQYF. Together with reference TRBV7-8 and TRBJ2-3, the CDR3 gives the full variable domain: GAGVSQSPRYKVAKRGQDVALRCDPISGHVSLFWYQQALGQGPEFLTYFQNEAQLDKSGLPSDRFFAERPEGSVSTLKIQRTQQEDSAVYLCASSSVLSSGYTDTQYFGPGTRLTVL.

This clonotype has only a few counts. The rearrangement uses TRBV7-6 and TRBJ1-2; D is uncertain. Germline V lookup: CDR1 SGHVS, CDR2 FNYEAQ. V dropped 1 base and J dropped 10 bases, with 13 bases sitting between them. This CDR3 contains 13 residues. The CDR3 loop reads CASSLGQGYDYTF. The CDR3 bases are TGTGCCAGCAGCTTAGGCCAAGGTTACGACTACACCTTC.

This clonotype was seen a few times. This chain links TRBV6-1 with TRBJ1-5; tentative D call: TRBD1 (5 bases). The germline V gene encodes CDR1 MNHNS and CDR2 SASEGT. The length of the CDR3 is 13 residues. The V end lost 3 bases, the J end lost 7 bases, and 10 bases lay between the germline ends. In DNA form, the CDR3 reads TGTGCCAGCAGTGACGGCAGGGACCAGCCCCAGCATTTT. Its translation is CASSDGRDQPQHF.

CDR3 loop: CASSIGQGFETQYF. The CDR3 DNA reads TGTGCCAGCAGCATCGGACAGGGTTTTGAGACCCAGTACTTC. The V and J genes are TRBV14 and TRBJ2-5; TRBD1 aligns across 8 bases. CDR1 SGHDN and CDR2 FVKESK come from the germline V gene. This CDR3 contains 14 residues. The junction had 7 bases not matched to a gene; V was cut back by 5 bases and J by 5 bases.

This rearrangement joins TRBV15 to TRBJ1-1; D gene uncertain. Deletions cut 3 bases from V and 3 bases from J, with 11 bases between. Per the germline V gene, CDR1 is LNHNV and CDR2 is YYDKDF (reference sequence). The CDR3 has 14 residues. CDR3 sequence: CATSRVVADTEAFF. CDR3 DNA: TGTGCCACCAGCAGGGTGGTCGCGGACACTGAAGCTTTCTTT.

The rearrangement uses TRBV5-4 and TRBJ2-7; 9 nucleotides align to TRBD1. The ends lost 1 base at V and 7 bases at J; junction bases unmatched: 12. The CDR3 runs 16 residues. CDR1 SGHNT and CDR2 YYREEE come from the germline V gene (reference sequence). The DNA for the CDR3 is TGTGCCAGCAGCTTGCCAACGGGACAGGGAACAGGGGAGCAGTACTTC. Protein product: CASSLPTGQGTGEQYF.

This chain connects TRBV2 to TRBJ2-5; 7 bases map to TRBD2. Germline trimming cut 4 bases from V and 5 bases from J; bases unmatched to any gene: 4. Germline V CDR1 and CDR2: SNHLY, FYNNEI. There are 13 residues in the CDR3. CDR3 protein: CASSVRTRETQYF. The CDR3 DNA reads TGTGCCAGCAGTGTTCGGACTAGGGAGACCCAGTACTTC.

CDR3 nucleotide sequence: TGTGCCAGCAGCGTTACCGGGAGTAACACAGATACGCAGTATTTT. It encodes CASSVTGSNTDTQYF. V is TRBV5-4 and J is TRBJ2-3; D possibly corresponds to TRBD2 (6 bases). The germline V gene encodes CDR1 SGHNT and CDR2 YYREEE (reference sequence). This CDR3 region has 15 residues. Trimming removed 4 bases from V and 2 bases from J, with 14 bases in between.

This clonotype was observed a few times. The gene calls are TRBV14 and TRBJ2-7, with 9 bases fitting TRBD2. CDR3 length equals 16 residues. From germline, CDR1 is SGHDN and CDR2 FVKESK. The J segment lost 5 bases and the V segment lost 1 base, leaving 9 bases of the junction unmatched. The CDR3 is CASSQGLAGWTHEQYF. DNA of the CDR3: TGTGCCAGCAGCCAAGGTCTAGCGGGATGGACCCACGAGCAGTACTTC.

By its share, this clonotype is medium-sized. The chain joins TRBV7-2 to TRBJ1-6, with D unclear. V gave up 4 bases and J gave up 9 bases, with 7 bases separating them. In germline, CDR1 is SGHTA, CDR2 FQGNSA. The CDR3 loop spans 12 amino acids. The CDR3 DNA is TGTGCCAGCAGCTCGGCCCCTTCACCCCTCCACTTT. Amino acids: CASSSAPSPLHF.

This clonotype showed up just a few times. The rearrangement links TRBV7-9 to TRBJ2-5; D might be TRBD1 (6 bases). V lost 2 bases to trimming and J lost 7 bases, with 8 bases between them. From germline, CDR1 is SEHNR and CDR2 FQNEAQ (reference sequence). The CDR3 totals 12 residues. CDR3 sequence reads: CASSLLGGTQYF. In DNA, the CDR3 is TGTGCCAGCAGCTTATTAGGGGGGACCCAGTACTTC.

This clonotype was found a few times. The CDR3 sequence: CASSLSGTLISHEQYF. The CDR3 region has the DNA TGTGCCAGCAGTCTAAGCGGGACCCTCATTAGCCACGAGCAGTACTTC. The chain carries TRBV6-1 and TRBJ2-7; 7 nucleotides align to TRBD2. The CDR3 loop spans 16 amino acids. The trim removed 5 bases at V and 5 bases at J, leaving 15 bases unmatched. The germline V gene has CDR1 MNHNS and CDR2 SASEGT.

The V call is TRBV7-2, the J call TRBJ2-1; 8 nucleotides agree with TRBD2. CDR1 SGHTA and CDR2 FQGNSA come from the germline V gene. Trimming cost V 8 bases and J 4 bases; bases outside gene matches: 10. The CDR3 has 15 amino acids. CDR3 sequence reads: CASGEDGGAYNEQFF. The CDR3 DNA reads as TGTGCCAGCGGAGAGGACGGGGGGGCTTACAATGAGCAGTTCTTC.

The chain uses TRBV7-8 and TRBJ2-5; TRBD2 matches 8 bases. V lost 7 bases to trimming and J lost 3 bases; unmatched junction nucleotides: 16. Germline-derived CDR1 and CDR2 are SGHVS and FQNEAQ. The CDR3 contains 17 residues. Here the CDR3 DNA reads TGTGCCAGCATCATCACCGAGGCTAGCGGGTCTAAAGAGACCCAGTACTTC. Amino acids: CASIITEASGSKETQYF. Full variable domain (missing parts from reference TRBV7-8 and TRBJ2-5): GAGVSQSPRYKVAKRGQDVALRCDPISGHVSLFWYQQALGQGPEFLTYFQNEAQLDKSGLPSDRFFAERPEGSVSTLKIQRTQQEDSAVYLCASIITEASGSKETQYFGPGTRLLVL.

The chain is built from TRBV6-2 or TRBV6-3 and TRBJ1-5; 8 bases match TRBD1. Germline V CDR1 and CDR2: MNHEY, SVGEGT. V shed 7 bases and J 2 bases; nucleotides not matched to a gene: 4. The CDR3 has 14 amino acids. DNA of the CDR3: TGTGCCAGCAATTGGGGACAGGGCAATCAGCCCCAGCATTTT. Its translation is CASNWGQGNQPQHF.

The CDR3, as DNA: TGCAGTGCGCATGGGACAGGGGGTAGCTACGAGCAGTACTTC. Its translation: CSAHGTGGSYEQYF. The rearrangement joins TRBV20-1 to TRBJ2-7; 11 bases map to TRBD1. V gave up 6 bases and J gave up 3 bases; unmatched junction bases: 7. CDR1 and CDR2 from the germline V gene are DFQATT and SNEGSKA (reference sequence). The CDR3 is 14 residues long.

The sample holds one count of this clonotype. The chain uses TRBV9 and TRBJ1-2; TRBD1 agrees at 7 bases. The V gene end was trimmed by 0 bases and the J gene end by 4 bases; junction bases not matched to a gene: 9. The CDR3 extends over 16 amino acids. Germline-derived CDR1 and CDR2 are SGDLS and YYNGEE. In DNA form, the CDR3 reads TGTGCCAGCAGCGTAGGGGGAGGGGGCGCTTCCTATGGCTACACCTTC. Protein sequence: CASSVGGGGASYGYTF. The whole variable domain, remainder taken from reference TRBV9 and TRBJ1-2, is DSGVTQTPKHLITATGQRVTLRCSPRSGDLSVYWYQQSLDQGLQFLIQYYNGEERAKGNILERFSAQQFPDLHSELNLSSLELGDSALYFCASSVGGGGASYGYTFGSGTRLTVV.

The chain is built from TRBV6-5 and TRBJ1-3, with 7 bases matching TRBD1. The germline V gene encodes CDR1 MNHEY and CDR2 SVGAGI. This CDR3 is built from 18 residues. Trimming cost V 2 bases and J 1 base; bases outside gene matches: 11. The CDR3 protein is CASSYTGTALGSGNTIYF. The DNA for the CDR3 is TGTGCCAGCAGTTACACCGGGACAGCATTGGGTTCTGGAAACACCATATATTTT.